This TCR beta chain emerged from a study of beta chain features in type 1 diabetes. Study-level background: Cells sorted and examined across all samples totaled nearly 110,000,000.

Expressed TCRB transcripts got sequenced, as all isolated RNA was reverse transcribed. There were 3.5 million to 4.5 million reads on average in the naive, central memory and regulatory T cell samples. The table came from immunoSEQ multiplex PCR; TCRdb's copy has only in-frame clones and leaves some out. The sample records 300,000 to 350,000 clones, 9.3% being singletons. The CDR3 runs 15 residues. J lost 9 bases, V lost 4 bases, and 12 bases had no gene match. Per the germline V gene, CDR1 is SEHNR and CDR2 is FQNEAQ (reference sequence). CD4+ naive, central memory, regulatory and stem cell-like memory subsets were isolated by sorting on CD45RO/CCR7/CD25/CD127/CD95/CD27. About this clone: Its antigen is not known.

Study-level results: Within each of all four CD4+ subsets, Type 1 diabetes patients had TCRB CDR3s that were moderately but significantly shorter. There were fewer insertions and more deletions at the VDJ junctions of type 1 diabetes patients.

The genes are TRBV7-9 and TRBJ1-2; 9 nucleotides align to TRBD1. The receptor comes from a man younger than 40 with type 1 diabetes. Sample: central memory CD4+ T cells from blood. CDR3 loop: CASSSLDRGVDRYTF. The CDR3 DNA follows: TGTGCCAGCAGCTCCCTTGACAGGGGGGTTGATCGCTACACCTTC. Together with reference TRBV7-9 and TRBJ1-2, the CDR3 gives the full variable domain: DTGVSQNPRHKITKRGQNVTFRCDPISEHNRLYWYRQTLGQGPEFLTYFQNEAQLEKSRLLSDRFSAERPKGSFSTLEIQRTEQGDSAMYLCASSSLDRGVDRYTFGSGTRLTVV.